Listed below are T cell receptor beta chains from one sample, sequenced in a study of long-term antiretroviral therapy in people with HIV. Libraries were prepared by immunoSEQ multiplex PCR; TCRdb keeps only in-frame clonotypes and omits some of them. Here the sample spans roughly 28,000 clones, 80% being singletons. Sequenced here: unsorted PBMCs, sampled 0.3 years after starting antiretroviral therapy. The receptors come from a middle-aged man with HIV. Each CDR3 is given with its conserved first and last residue. D genes are given only for firm matches. Some rows have no size entry. The others give once, few or many, or a class for an expanded clone.

j_call d_call clone_size v_call cdr3_nt cdr3_aa
TRBJ2-3 - - TRBV28 TGTGCCAGCAGTTCCCTCCGGGCCGCCCTTCCTAGCACAGATACGCAGTATTTT CASSSLRAALPSTDTQYF
TRBJ1-3 - - TRBV27 TGTGCCAGCAGTAAGATCGGGATCTCTGGAAACACCATATATTTT CASSKIGISGNTIYF
TRBJ2-5 - - TRBV29-1 TGCAGCGTTGGCCACCAGGGACTCCAAGAGACCCAGTACTTC CSVGHQGLQETQYF
TRBJ2-7 TRBD2 - TRBV9 TGTGCCAGCAGCGCTCGTCCTGGGACTAGCGGGAGGGCCTACGAGCAGTACTTC CASSARPGTSGRAYEQYF
TRBJ1-2 - few TRBV27 TGTGCCAGCAGTTTATTAGCCCAGGGCCATGGCTACACCTTC CASSLLAQGHGYTF
TRBJ1-1 - few TRBV28 TGTGCCAGCAGTTTCAACCCAAGTTACGGAAGGAACACTGAAGCTTTCTTT CASSFNPSYGRNTEAFF
TRBJ2-1 TRBD2 - TRBV5-1 TGCGCCAGCAGCTCCCTTGGACTAGCGAGCTACAATGAGCAGTTCTTC CASSSLGLASYNEQFF
TRBJ2-7 - - TRBV28 TGTGCCAGCAGCACCGGAGGGACAGTCACCGGGCAGTACTTC CASSTGGTVTGQYF
TRBJ1-2 - - TRBV11-2 TGTGCCAGCAGCTTAGTGGCAGGCCCTAACTATGGCTACACCTTC CASSLVAGPNYGYTF
TRBJ2-7 TRBD1 - TRBV7-6 TGTGCCAGCAGCCCACAGGGGTACTCTTACGAGCAGTACTTC CASSPQGYSYEQYF
TRBJ2-4 - - TRBV6-1 TGTGCCAGCAGGGTTCCCAGGGGAACCAAAAACATTCAGTACTTC CASRVPRGTKNIQYF
TRBJ2-2 TRBD1 - TRBV9 TGTGCCAGCAGCGGAGGGACAGGGAGTCCCACCGGGGAGCTGTTTTTT CASSGGTGSPTGELFF
TRBJ2-1 - - TRBV7-9 TGTGCCAGCAGCTTAGCCGGGACCCTCAATGAGCAGTTCTTC CASSLAGTLNEQFF
TRBJ2-1 - - TRBV28 TGTGCCAGCAGTTTGGGTTTTAGCAATGAGCAGTTCTTC CASSLGFSNEQFF
TRBJ2-5 - once TRBV11-2 TGTGCCAGCAGCTTATGGGGGTGGGAGACCCAGTACTTC CASSLWGWETQYF
TRBJ2-5 TRBD1 - TRBV5-6 TGTGCCAGCAGCTTGGCCGTGACAGGGGGCAGTGGGGAGACCCAGTACTTC CASSLAVTGGSGETQYF
TRBJ1-2 TRBD1 large TRBV7-9 TGTGCCAGCAGTAAGACCCCGGGACAGGGTAGCTATGGCTACACCTTC CASSKTPGQGSYGYTF
TRBJ2-2 - - TRBV27 TGTGCCAGTCGAGGGGATACCGGGGAGCTGTTTTTT CASRGDTGELFF
TRBJ1-6 - - TRBV6-5 TGTGCCAGTAACACCCAGGGGAATTCACCCCTCCACTTT CASNTQGNSPLHF
TRBJ2-7 - - TRBV5-5 TGTGCCAGCAGCTTTTATCCAGGGGTTTACGAGCAGTACTTC CASSFYPGVYEQYF
TRBJ2-2 TRBD2 - TRBV27 TGTGCCAGCAGTTCCGCGAGGCAGGGAGGGACCGGGGAGCTGTTTTTT CASSSARQGGTGELFF
TRBJ2-1 - - TRBV11-2 TGTGCCAGCAGCTTCTCCTTCAATGAGCAGTTCTTC CASSFSFNEQFF
TRBJ2-7 TRBD1 once TRBV29-1 TGCAGCGTTGTCCGCAGACAGGGGGGCTACGAGCAGTACTTC CSVVRRQGGYEQYF
TRBJ2-5 TRBD1 - TRBV28 TGTGCCAGCAGAAACCGGGACAGGGGATTTTACCAAGAGACCCAGTACTTC CASRNRDRGFYQETQYF
TRBJ1-1 TRBD1 - TRBV2 TGTGCCAGCAGGGTAGGGGGCGGAAACACTGAAGCTTTCTTT CASRVGGGNTEAFF
TRBJ2-5 - - TRBV2 TGTGCCAGCAGTGAAGCGCTCGGCAGGGGAGAGACCCAGTACTTC CASSEALGRGETQYF
TRBJ1-1 - few TRBV5-1 TGCGCCAGCAGGGTAAACACTGAAGCTTTCTTT CASRVNTEAFF
TRBJ1-5 TRBD1 - TRBV29-1 TGCAGCGTGGGACAGGGGCTAGGCCAGCCCCAGCATTTT CSVGQGLGQPQHF
TRBJ1-1 - once TRBV5-1 TGCGCCAGCAGCTTGTCAGGAATTGCAGCTTTCTTT CASSLSGIAAFF
TRBJ1-2 - - TRBV9 TGTGCCAGCAGCGTAGATGACCGGTTATCTAACTATGGCTACACCTTC CASSVDDRLSNYGYTF
TRBJ1-2 TRBD1 - TRBV28 TGTGCCAGCAGTTCCTCGGACAGGGGATACGGCTACACCTTC CASSSSDRGYGYTF
TRBJ1-3 - - TRBV28 TGTGCCAGCAGGGCCGACAGGCTCTCTGGAAACACCATATATTTT CASRADRLSGNTIYF
TRBJ2-1 TRBD2 - TRBV9 TGTGCCAGCAGCGTAGCCCCTAGGACTAGCGGGGGGGCCGGTTACAATGAGCAGTTCTTC CASSVAPRTSGGAGYNEQFF
TRBJ1-4 TRBD1 - TRBV15 TGTGCCACCAGCAGAGGAGGGGGCGGGAATGAAAAACTGTTTTTT CATSRGGGGNEKLFF
TRBJ2-3 TRBD2 - TRBV18 TGTGCCAGCTCACCCCAACTCCCAGCGGGAGGATTGGCAGATACGCAGTATTTT CASSPQLPAGGLADTQYF
TRBJ1-4 TRBD1 - TRBV2 TGTGCCATCACAGGGGGGCCTAATGAAAAACTGTTTTTT CAITGGPNEKLFF
TRBJ1-5 - - TRBV7-8 TGTGCCAGCAGTCCAGGGACGATTAGCAATCAGCCCCAGCATTTT CASSPGTISNQPQHF
TRBJ1-1 - - TRBV14 TGTGCCAGCAGCCAAGGATGGTGGTCAGGGCGGACTGAAGCTTTCTTT CASSQGWWSGRTEAFF
TRBJ2-1 TRBD2 - TRBV9 TGTGCCAGCAGCGTAGGGGGACTAGCCTACAATGAGCAGTTCTTC CASSVGGLAYNEQFF
TRBJ2-5 - - TRBV7-9 TGTGCCAGCAGCCCCCCAGAGGGCAGGGGCCCTCAAGAGACCCAGTACTTC CASSPPEGRGPQETQYF
TRBJ1-2 - - TRBV7-8 TGTGCCAGCAGCTTAGTAGGGGGTGGCGGCTACACCTTC CASSLVGGGGYTF
TRBJ1-4 - once TRBV30 TGTGCCTGGAGTAGGGACACGTTTGAAAAACTGTTTTTT CAWSRDTFEKLFF